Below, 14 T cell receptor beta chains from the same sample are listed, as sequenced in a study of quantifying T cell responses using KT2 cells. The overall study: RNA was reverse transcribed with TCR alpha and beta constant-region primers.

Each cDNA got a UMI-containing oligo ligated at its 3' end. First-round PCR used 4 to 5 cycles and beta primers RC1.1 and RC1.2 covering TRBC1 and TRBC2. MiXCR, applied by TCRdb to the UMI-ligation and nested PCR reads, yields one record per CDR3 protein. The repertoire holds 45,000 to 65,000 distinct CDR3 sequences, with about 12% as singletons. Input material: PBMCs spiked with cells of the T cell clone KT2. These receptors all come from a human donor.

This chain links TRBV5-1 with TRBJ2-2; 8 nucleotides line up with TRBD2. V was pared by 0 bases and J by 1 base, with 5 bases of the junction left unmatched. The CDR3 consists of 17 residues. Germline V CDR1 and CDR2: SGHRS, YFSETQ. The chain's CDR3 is CASSLDVGLGNTGELFF. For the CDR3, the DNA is TGCGCCAGCAGCTTGGACGTGGGACTAGGGAACACCGGGGAGCTGTTTTTT.

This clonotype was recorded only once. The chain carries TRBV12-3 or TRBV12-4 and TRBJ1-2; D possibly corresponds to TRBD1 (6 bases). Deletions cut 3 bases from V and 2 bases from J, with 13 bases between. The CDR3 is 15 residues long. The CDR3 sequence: CASSFNPGVNYGYTF. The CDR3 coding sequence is TGTGCCAGCAGTTTTAATCCAGGGGTGAACTATGGCTACACCTTC.

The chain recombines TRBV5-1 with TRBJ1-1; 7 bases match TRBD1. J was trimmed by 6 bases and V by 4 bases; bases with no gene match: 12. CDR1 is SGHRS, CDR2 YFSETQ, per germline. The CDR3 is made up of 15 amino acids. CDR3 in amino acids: CASSLHGRGVPEAFF. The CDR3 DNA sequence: TGCGCCAGCAGCCTACATGGCAGGGGGGTGCCTGAAGCTTTCTTT.

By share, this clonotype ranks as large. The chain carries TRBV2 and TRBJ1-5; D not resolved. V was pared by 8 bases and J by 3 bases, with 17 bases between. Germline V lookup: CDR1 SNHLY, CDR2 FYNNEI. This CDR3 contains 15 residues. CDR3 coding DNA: TGTGCCAGCCGGCCGATTACAGACGCCAATCAGCCCCAGCATTTT. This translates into CASRPITDANQPQHF.

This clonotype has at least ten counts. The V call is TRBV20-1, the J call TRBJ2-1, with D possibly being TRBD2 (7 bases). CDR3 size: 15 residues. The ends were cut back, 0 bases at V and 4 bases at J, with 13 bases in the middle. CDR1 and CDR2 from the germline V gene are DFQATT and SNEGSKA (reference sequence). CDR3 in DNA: TGCAGTGCTAGAGATATCGGGGGGCCATACAATGAGCAGTTCTTC. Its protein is CSARDIGGPYNEQFF.

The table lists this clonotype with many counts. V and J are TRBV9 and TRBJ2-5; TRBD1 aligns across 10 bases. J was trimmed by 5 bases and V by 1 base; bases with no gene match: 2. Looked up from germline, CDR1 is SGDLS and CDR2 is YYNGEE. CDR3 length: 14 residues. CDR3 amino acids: CASSVRDRGETQYF. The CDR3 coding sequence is TGTGCCAGCAGCGTACGGGACAGGGGTGAGACCCAGTACTTC.

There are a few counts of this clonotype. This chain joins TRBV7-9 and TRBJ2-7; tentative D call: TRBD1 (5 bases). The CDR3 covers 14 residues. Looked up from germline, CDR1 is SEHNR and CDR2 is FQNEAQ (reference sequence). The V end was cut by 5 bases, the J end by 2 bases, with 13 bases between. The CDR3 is CASSPTPDTYEQYF. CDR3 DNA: TGTGCCAGCAGCCCGACTCCGGACACCTACGAGCAGTACTTC.

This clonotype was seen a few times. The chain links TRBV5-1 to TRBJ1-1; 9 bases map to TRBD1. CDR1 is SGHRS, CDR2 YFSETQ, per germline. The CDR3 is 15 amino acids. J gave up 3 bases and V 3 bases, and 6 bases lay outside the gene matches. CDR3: CASSWGTGLDTEAFF. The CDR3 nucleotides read TGCGCCAGCAGCTGGGGGACAGGGTTGGACACTGAAGCTTTCTTT.

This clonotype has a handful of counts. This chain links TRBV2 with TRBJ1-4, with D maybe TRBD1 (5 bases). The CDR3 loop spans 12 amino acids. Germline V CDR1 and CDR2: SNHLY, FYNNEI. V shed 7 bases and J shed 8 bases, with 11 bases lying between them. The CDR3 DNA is TGTGCCAGCAATAGGGACGTCGAAAAACTGTTTTTT. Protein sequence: CASNRDVEKLFF.

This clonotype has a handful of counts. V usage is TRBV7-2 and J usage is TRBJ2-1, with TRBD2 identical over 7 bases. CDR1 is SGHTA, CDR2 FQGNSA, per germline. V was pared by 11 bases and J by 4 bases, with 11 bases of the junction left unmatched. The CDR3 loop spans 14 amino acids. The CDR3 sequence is CASQEGGRYNEQFF. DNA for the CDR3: TGTGCCTCCCAAGAGGGCGGGAGATACAATGAGCAGTTCTTC.

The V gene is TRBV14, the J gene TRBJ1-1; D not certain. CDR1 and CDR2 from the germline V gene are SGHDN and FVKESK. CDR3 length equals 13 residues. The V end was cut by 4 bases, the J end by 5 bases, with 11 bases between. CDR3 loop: CASSPQVGTEAFF. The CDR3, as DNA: TGTGCCAGCAGCCCTCAAGTGGGGACTGAAGCTTTCTTT.

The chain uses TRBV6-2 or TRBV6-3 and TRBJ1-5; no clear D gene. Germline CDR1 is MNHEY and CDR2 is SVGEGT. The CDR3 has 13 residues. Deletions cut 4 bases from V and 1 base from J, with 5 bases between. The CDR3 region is CASSWTSNQPQHF. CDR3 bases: TGTGCCAGCAGTTGGACGAGCAATCAGCCCCAGCATTTT.

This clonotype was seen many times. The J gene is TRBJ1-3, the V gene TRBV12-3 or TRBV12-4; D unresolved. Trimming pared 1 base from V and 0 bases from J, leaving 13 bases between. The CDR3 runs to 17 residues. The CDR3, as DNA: TGTGCCAGCAGTTTAGTCTTAGGACCAAACTCTGGAAACACCATATATTTT. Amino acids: CASSLVLGPNSGNTIYF.

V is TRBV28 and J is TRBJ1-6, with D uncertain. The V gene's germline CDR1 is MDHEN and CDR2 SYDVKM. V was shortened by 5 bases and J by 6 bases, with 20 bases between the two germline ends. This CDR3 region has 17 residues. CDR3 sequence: CASSPGRQPLSNSPLHF. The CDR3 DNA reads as TGTGCCAGCAGTCCCGGACGGCAACCACTATCTAATTCACCCCTCCACTTT. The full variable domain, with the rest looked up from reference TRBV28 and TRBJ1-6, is DVKVTQSSRYLVKRTGEKVFLECVQDMDHENMFWYRQDPGLGLRLIYFSYDVKMKEKGDIPEGYSVSREKKERFSLILESASTNQTSMYLCASSPGRQPLSNSPLHFGNGTRLTVT.